The 5 T cell receptor beta chains below all came from one sample that was sequenced in a study of STAT5B mutations in CD4+ large granular lymphocyte leukemia. TCRdb's table, derived via immunoSEQ multiplex PCR, lists solely in-frame clones and lacks some. In the table there are 22,000 or so clones, 82% of which are singletons. What was sequenced was CD4+ T cells from blood buffy coats. The receptors were sampled from a human donor in good health.

This clone was seen just once. The CDR3 DNA follows: TGTGCCAGCAGCACGGACAGACAAGAGACCCAGTACTTC. Translating gives CASSTDRQETQYF. V gene TRBV7-6 combines with J gene TRBJ2-5; D might be TRBD1 (6 bases). Germline lookup yields CDR1 SGHVS and CDR2 FNYEAQ. V dropped 5 bases and J dropped 2 bases, with 9 bases sitting between them. This CDR3 has 13 residues.

The V and J genes are TRBV19 and TRBJ2-2; D possibly corresponds to TRBD1 (5 bases). V was pared by 3 bases and J by 0 bases, with 8 bases between. The germline V gene has CDR1 LNHDA and CDR2 SQIVND (reference sequence). This CDR3 is built from 15 residues. The CDR3 spells CASSIGATNTGELFF. In DNA form, the CDR3 reads TGTGCCAGTAGTATTGGGGCCACGAACACCGGGGAGCTGTTTTTT. The full variable domain, in which reference TRBV19 and TRBJ2-2 provide the parts outside the CDR3, is DGGITQSPKYLFRKEGQNVTLSCEQNLNHDAMYWYRQDPGQGLRLIYYSQIVNDFQKGDIAEGYSVSREKKESFPLTVTSAQKNPTAFYLCASSIGATNTGELFFGEGSRLTVL.

The rearrangement uses TRBV10-3 and TRBJ2-1, with D tentatively TRBD2 (6 bases). The CDR3 covers 15 residues. V lost 4 bases to trimming and J lost 2 bases, with 12 bases between them. The germline V gene has CDR1 ENHRY and CDR2 SYGVKD. The CDR3 loop reads CAISAEGGTYNEQFF. In DNA form, the CDR3 reads TGTGCCATCAGTGCAGAGGGAGGCACCTACAATGAGCAGTTCTTC.

The chain couples TRBV28 to TRBJ2-7; no clear D. The CDR3 length is 12 residues. In germline, CDR1 is MDHEN, CDR2 SYDVKM. V lost 5 bases and J 1 base, leaving 6 bases between the germline ends. The CDR3 is CASSPTSYEQYF. The CDR3 DNA sequence: TGTGCCAGCAGTCCTACTTCCTACGAGCAGTACTTC.

V is TRBV7-2 and J is TRBJ1-2; perhaps TRBD1 as D (5 bases). Germline-derived CDR1 and CDR2 are SGHTA and FQGNSA. There are 16 residues in the CDR3. V was trimmed by 1 base and J by 4 bases, leaving 16 bases between them. CDR3 sequence: CASSLDTGHTGYGYTF. The CDR3 region has the DNA TGTGCCAGCAGCTTAGACACCGGACACACAGGCTATGGCTACACCTTC.